Each of the 21 T cell receptor beta chains below was sequenced from the same sample in a study of blood T cell repertoires in COVID-19. Sequencing used immunoSEQ multiplex PCR; TCRdb keeps in-frame clones, though not all of them. The repertoire holds approximately 67,000 clones, with about 90% as singletons. The sequencing sample was made of peripheral blood. The origin of the receptors is a human donor in a cohort sampled during active COVID-19.

This clone has more than one count but fewer than ten. The chain is built from TRBV29-1 and TRBJ1-2; 7 bases are a match to TRBD1. The CDR3 sequence is 11 residues long. The germline gives CDR1 SQVTM, CDR2 ANQGSEA. V shed 2 bases, J shed 8 bases, and the junction held 2 bases outside the gene matches. CDR3 residues: CSVESGGGYTF. CDR3 in DNA: TGCAGCGTTGAATCAGGGGGAGGCTACACCTTC.

The V and J genes are TRBV11-1 and TRBJ2-3; TRBD2 might be the D (6 bases). The V gene lost 3 bases and the J gene lost 1 base, with 14 bases spanning the gap. CDR1 and CDR2 (germline): SGHAT, FQDESV (reference sequence). There are 16 residues in the CDR3. CDR3: CASSFSPSARTDTQYF. The CDR3, as DNA: TGTGCCAGCAGCTTTAGCCCTAGCGCTCGCACAGATACGCAGTATTTT.

There are a few counts of this clone. V gene TRBV5-5 combines with J gene TRBJ2-7, with a possible D match to TRBD2 (7 bases). V was trimmed by 0 bases and J by 2 bases, leaving 12 bases between them. The CDR3 extends over 15 amino acids. Germline CDR1 reads SGHKS; CDR2 reads YYEKEE (reference sequence). The CDR3 DNA reads as TGTGCCAGCAGCTTGGCGGGGGGCGCGGCCTACGAGCAGTACTTC. It specifies CASSLAGGAAYEQYF.

This chain connects TRBV6-5 to TRBJ1-4; D is ambiguous. V lost 6 bases, J lost 0 bases, and 11 bases lay in between. Germline assignment: CDR1 MNHEY and CDR2 SVGAGI. The length of the CDR3 is 15 residues. The CDR3: CASRTAGATNEKLFF. CDR3 coding DNA: TGTGCCAGCAGGACCGCGGGTGCAACTAATGAAAAACTGTTTTTT.

V gene TRBV6-5 combines with J gene TRBJ2-1; D gene uncertain. With 5 bases removed from V and 5 bases from J, the gap between germline ends came to 16 bases. CDR3 size: 15 residues. Germline assignment: CDR1 MNHEY and CDR2 SVGAGI. CDR3 sequence reads: CASSIINPLNNEQFF. DNA of the CDR3: TGTGCCAGCAGTATTATAAACCCACTGAACAATGAGCAGTTCTTC.

The chain has TRBV7-8 and TRBJ1-5; 8 bases align to TRBD1. Germline V gene data show CDR1 as SGHVS and CDR2 as FQNEAQ. V shed 5 bases, J shed 4 bases, and the junction held 10 bases outside the gene matches. This CDR3 contains 16 residues. DNA for the CDR3: TGTGCCAGCAGCCCCAGGGCGGGACAGGTGAATCAGCCCCAGCATTTT. Its translation is CASSPRAGQVNQPQHF.

A few counts support this clone. The V call is TRBV3-1 (or the pseudogene TRBV3-2), the J call TRBJ1-2, with TRBD1 identical over 12 bases. The CDR3 contains 17 residues. V trimming: 3 bases; J trimming: 5 bases; junction bases outside the gene matches: 10. The germline V gene has CDR1 LGHDT and CDR2 YNNKEL (reference sequence). The DNA for the CDR3 is TGTGCCAGCAGCCAGATGCCGGGACAGGGGGCGCGGTATGGCTACACCTTC. Encoded protein: CASSQMPGQGARYGYTF.

The chain joins TRBV9 to TRBJ2-3; D is perhaps TRBD2 (6 bases). The germline V and J ends were trimmed by 0 bases and 3 bases, with 26 bases remaining between them. The CDR3 runs to 20 residues. Germline lookup yields CDR1 SGDLS and CDR2 YYNGEE. As DNA, the CDR3 is TGTGCCAGCAGCGTAGCTACTCCAGTTTACGGGGGAGGTGATACAGATACGCAGTATTTT. Translated, it gives CASSVATPVYGGGDTDTQYF.

The rearrangement uses TRBV18 and TRBJ2-1, with 11 positions matching TRBD1. V was pared by 3 bases and J by 8 bases, with 6 bases of the junction left unmatched. The CDR3 sequence is 15 residues long. CDR1 is KGHSH and CDR2 is LQKENI in the germline V gene. CDR3 coding DNA: TGTGCCAGCTCACCCGGGACAGGGGGTTCGGATGAGCAGTTCTTC. Encoded protein: CASSPGTGGSDEQFF.

This chain joins TRBV6-2 or TRBV6-3 and TRBJ2-1; no definite D call. The CDR3 has 15 residues. The ends were cut back, 0 bases at V and 6 bases at J, with 12 bases in the middle. Germline V gene sequence: CDR1 MNHEY, CDR2 SVGEGT. CDR3 in DNA: TGTGCCAGCAGTTACTCGTCGTATATCTCCAATGAGCAGTTCTTC. Translating it yields CASSYSSYISNEQFF.

V is TRBV15 and J is TRBJ2-5; 7 nucleotides line up with TRBD1. Trimming removed 0 bases from V and 5 bases from J; junction bases left unmatched: 3. There are 14 residues in the CDR3. Per the germline V gene, CDR1 is LNHNV and CDR2 is YYDKDF (reference sequence). The CDR3 DNA reads as TGTGCCACCAGCAGAGATCGACAGGGCGAGACCCAGTACTTC. This gives the protein CATSRDRQGETQYF.

A note on this clone: The same CDR3 also results from other DNA sequences found in this sample. The V and J genes are TRBV18 and TRBJ1-5; D may be TRBD1 (6 bases). CDR3 length: 13 amino acids. Trimming took off 4 bases at V and 4 bases at J, with 8 bases between the two ends. CDR1 is KGHSH, CDR2 LQKENI, per germline. In nucleotides, the CDR3 is TGTGCCAGCTCACATGGACAGAATCAGCCCCAGCATTTT. Translating it yields CASSHGQNQPQHF.

The J gene is TRBJ2-2, the V gene TRBV27; 7 bases agree with TRBD1. V lost 6 bases to trimming and J lost 0 bases; unmatched junction nucleotides: 7. The CDR3 loop spans 16 amino acids. Germline values: CDR1 MNHEY, CDR2 SMNVEV (reference sequence). In DNA form, the CDR3 reads TGTGCCAGCAGGGCCTATACAGGGGCGAACACCGGGGAGCTGTTTTTT. Its protein product is CASRAYTGANTGELFF.

The V and J genes are TRBV19 and TRBJ2-1, with D maybe TRBD2 (5 bases). Germline CDR1 LNHDA, CDR2 SQIVND (reference sequence). V was trimmed by 3 bases and J by 6 bases, leaving 12 bases between them. The CDR3 contains 14 residues. The CDR3 sequence: CASSIQLRVNEQFF. CDR3 nucleotides: TGTGCCAGTAGTATCCAGCTGAGGGTCAATGAGCAGTTCTTC.

The gene calls are TRBV12-3 or TRBV12-4 and TRBJ2-1; D possibly corresponds to TRBD2 (6 bases). This CDR3 comprises 13 residues. Trimming stripped 3 bases from V and 8 bases from J, with 11 bases between. The CDR3 DNA follows: TGTGCCAGCAGTTTTTTGGGGGAGGATGAGCAGTTCTTC. This encodes CASSFLGEDEQFF.

The genes are TRBV5-6 and TRBJ1-4; no firm D call. The CDR3 consists of 17 residues. Trimming stripped 1 base from V and 0 bases from J, with 13 bases between. Germline lookup yields CDR1 SGHDT and CDR2 YYEEEE. The CDR3 DNA reads as TGTGCCAGCAGCTTGTACGGGAATGAGGCAACTAATGAAAAACTGTTTTTT. Its translation: CASSLYGNEATNEKLFF.

Regarding this clone: A junction end diverges from the germline sequence, so it may reflect a read error. CDR3 residues: CAGSYHTGGGQPQHF. The CDR3 region has the DNA TGTGCCGGCAGTTATCACACAGGGGGCGGTCAGCCCCAGCATTTT. This sequence joins TRBV6-5 and TRBJ1-5; 9 bases align to TRBD1. The CDR3 is 15 amino acids. Germline V lookup: CDR1 MNHEY, CDR2 SVGAGI.

J is TRBJ2-1 and V is TRBV27; possibly TRBD1 for D (6 bases). Trimming removed 8 bases from V and 12 bases from J, with 14 bases in between. The germline V gene encodes CDR1 MNHEY and CDR2 SMNVEV (reference sequence). The CDR3 consists of 11 residues. CDR3 loop: CASSQGIRQFF. The CDR3 coding sequence is TGTGCCAGCTCCCAGGGGATAAGGCAGTTCTTC.

This CDR3 reads CASSTGQGGVMNTEAFF. The CDR3 DNA reads TGTGCCAGTAGTACAGGACAGGGAGGCGTCATGAACACTGAAGCTTTCTTT. The chain uses TRBV19 and TRBJ1-1; 8 nucleotides line up with TRBD1. The CDR3 contains 17 residues. After removal of 4 bases from V and 0 bases from J, the junction contained 10 bases not matched to a gene. Germline V lookup: CDR1 LNHDA, CDR2 SQIVND (reference sequence).

The chain links TRBV5-5 to TRBJ2-5, with a weak D call TRBD2 (7 bases). This CDR3 region has 15 residues. V lost 2 bases and J lost 5, with 16 bases in between. Germline assignment: CDR1 SGHKS and CDR2 YYEKEE (reference sequence). CDR3 residues: CASSFIRGGAETQYF. In DNA, the CDR3 is TGTGCCAGCAGCTTTATCAGGGGAGGGGCGGAGACCCAGTACTTC.

This rearrangement joins TRBV27 to TRBJ2-7, with 10 positions matching TRBD2. V dropped 6 bases and J dropped 2; count of bases not matched to a gene: 7. Germline V gene data show CDR1 as MNHEY and CDR2 as SMNVEV (reference sequence). The CDR3 covers 15 residues. The CDR3 region is CASRIGTSATYEQYF. The CDR3 DNA sequence: TGTGCCAGCAGGATAGGGACTAGCGCAACCTACGAGCAGTACTTC.